A single sample gave rise to the 20 T cell receptor beta chains below, sequenced in a study of blood T cells in healthy people across ages. A second PCR of 7 to 11 cycles used a sample-barcoded 5' primer and a J-beta primer mix. TCRdb processed the 5' RACE reads anew with MiXCR; each CDR3 protein has one entry. The sample carries a few hundred thousand distinct CDR3 sequences, 52% recorded once. The sequenced material came from blood. These receptors were taken from a man aged 60-69 years in good health.

This clonotype was seen many times. The gene calls are TRBV7-2 and TRBJ2-3; 10 positions agree with TRBD2. The CDR3 is 15 residues long. After removal of 6 bases from V and 5 bases from J, the junction contained 8 bases not matched to a gene. Per germline, CDR1 SGHTA and CDR2 FQGNSA. The CDR3 region has the DNA TGTGCCAGCAGGCCCGGGACTAGCGCCGGAGATACGCAGTATTTT. Its translation is CASRPGTSAGDTQYF.

V gene TRBV6-6 combines with J gene TRBJ2-5; no firm D call. The DNA matches TRBJ2-7 better at its end, which makes the J call doubtful. From germline, CDR1 is MNHNY and CDR2 SVGAGI (reference sequence). CDR3 length: 16 amino acids. CDR3: CASSLTPPGPLYEQYF. Here the CDR3 DNA reads TGTGCCAGCAGTCTAACCCCTCCGGGTCCCCTTTACGAGCAGTACTTC.

The chain joins TRBV2 to TRBJ2-7; 12 nucleotides align to TRBD2. Germline assignment: CDR1 SNHLY and CDR2 FYNNEI. After removal of 10 bases from V and 3 bases from J, the junction contained 7 bases not matched to a gene. The CDR3 is 14 amino acids. The CDR3 DNA sequence: TGTGCCATCTCGGGACTAGCGGGTTTCTACGAGCAGTACTTC. It is translated as CAISGLAGFYEQYF.

Points on this clonotype: At one end the junction does not follow the germline gene, possibly because of a read error. The chain uses TRBV7-2 and TRBJ2-1; 7 positions match TRBD2. With the DNA end fitting TRBJ2-7 better, the J assignment may be wrong. The germline V gene encodes CDR1 SGHTA and CDR2 FQGNSA. The CDR3 is 14 residues long. CDR3 DNA sequence: TGTGCCAGCCGCTTAGGAGGGAGGGCCGATGAGCAGTACTTC. It is translated as CASRLGGRADEQYF.

This rearrangement joins TRBV24-1 to TRBJ2-5; D gene unclear. This CDR3 comprises 11 residues. Germline CDR1 is KGHDR and CDR2 is SFDVKD. The germline V and J ends were trimmed by 9 bases and 11 bases, with 15 bases remaining between them. This CDR3 is CATQVENEQYF. DNA for the CDR3: TGTGCCACCCAAGTCGAGAATGAGCAGTACTTC.

CDR3: CAMKSGSSSYEQYF. The CDR3 nucleotides are TGTGCCATGAAGAGCGGGAGTAGTTCCTACGAGCAGTACTTC. The chain links TRBV10-3 to TRBJ2-7; 8 bases match TRBD2. CDR3 length: 14 residues. The V gene's germline CDR1 is ENHRY and CDR2 SYGVKD. With 9 bases clipped from V and 1 base from J, the junction kept 8 bases outside the gene matches.

Many counts were recorded for this clonotype. V and J are TRBV6-2 or TRBV6-3 and TRBJ2-7; 8 nucleotides align to TRBD1. This CDR3 has 15 residues. CDR1 and CDR2 from the germline V gene are MNHEY and SVGEGT. V shed 2 bases, J shed 5 bases, and the junction held 8 bases outside the gene matches. In DNA form, the CDR3 reads TGTGCCAGCAGTTACAGTCGGACAGGGCCCCACGAGCAGTACTTC. It is translated as CASSYSRTGPHEQYF.

A remark on this clonotype: One end of the junction fails to match germline, which may point to a read error. The J gene is TRBJ1-6, the V gene TRBV7-2; no clear D gene. Germline CDR1 reads SGHTA; CDR2 reads FQGNSA. The CDR3 runs to 13 residues. CDR3 protein: CANSSLAVSPLHF. CDR3 nucleotides: TGTGCCAACAGCTCTCTAGCGGTCTCACCCCTCCACTTT.

This clonotype has a handful of counts. The V call is TRBV12-3 or TRBV12-4, the J call TRBJ2-5; weak D call: TRBD1 (6 bases). Trimming stripped 4 bases from V and 3 bases from J, with 12 bases between. The CDR3 extends over 14 amino acids. The DNA for the CDR3 is TGTGCCAGCAGTTCACAGGGTCCGAAAGAGACCCAGTACTTC. The encoded protein is CASSSQGPKETQYF.

Regarding this clonotype: A junction end diverges from the germline sequence, so it may reflect a read error. This chain joins TRBV5-1 and TRBJ1-1; D unclear. This CDR3 is built from 14 residues. Germline V CDR1 and CDR2: SGHRS, YFSETQ. This CDR3 reads CASLPGTKNTEAFF. Written as DNA, the CDR3 is TGTGCCAGCCTCCCGGGAACGAAGAACACTGAAGCTTTCTTT.

The chain employs TRBV27 and TRBJ1-2; no firm D call. Trimming shortened V by 4 bases and J by 4 bases, and 10 bases separated the two germline ends. Germline CDR1 reads MNHEY; CDR2 reads SMNVEV (reference sequence). This CDR3 has 13 amino acids. The CDR3 DNA follows: TGTGCCAGCAGTTCTCAAGGCACCTATGGCTACACCTTC. It specifies CASSSQGTYGYTF.

The genes are TRBV7-2 and TRBJ2-7, with TRBD1 matching over 7 bases. Trimming at V came to 5 bases and at J to 4 bases, leaving 11 bases not matched to a gene. The CDR3 length is 15 residues. The germline V gene encodes CDR1 SGHTA and CDR2 FQGNSA. DNA for the CDR3: TGTGCCAGCAGCCAACGGACAGGCCTGTCTTACGAGCAGTACTTC. Translating it yields CASSQRTGLSYEQYF.

Regarding this clonotype: A much larger clone differs by one base, so this may be a read error. The chain uses TRBV5-1 and TRBJ2-5, with D possibly being TRBD1 or TRBD2 (5 bases each). In germline, CDR1 is SGHRS, CDR2 YFSETQ. The CDR3 is 15 amino acids. V gave up 1 base and J gave up 11 bases, with 21 bases separating them. CDR3 in amino acids: CASSLNDGDPNEQYF. The DNA of the CDR3 is TGCGCCAGCAGCTTGAACGACGGGGACCCAAATGAGCAGTACTTC.

Only a few counts were recorded for this clonotype. V gene TRBV10-3 combines with J gene TRBJ2-1, with D tentatively TRBD2 (6 bases). Germline CDR1 reads ENHRY; CDR2 reads SYGVKD. This CDR3 has 13 amino acids. V was clipped by 4 bases and J by 9 bases, with 13 bases between them. The CDR3 DNA sequence: TGTGCCATCAGTGGTGGCGGGGATCCTGAGCAGTTCTTC. Its protein product is CAISGGGDPEQFF.

The chain is built from TRBV5-1 and TRBJ2-7; possible D gene TRBD2, 7 bases. This CDR3 has 16 residues. Germline CDR1 and CDR2: SGHRS and YFSETQ. Trimming stripped 0 bases from V and 6 bases from J, with 19 bases between. This chain's CDR3 is CASSLAPGRGESEQYF. DNA for the CDR3: TGCGCCAGCAGCTTGGCCCCTGGGAGGGGGGAGTCCGAGCAGTACTTC.

V and J are TRBV7-2 and TRBJ2-1, with D perhaps being TRBD1 or TRBD2 (5 bases each). This CDR3 is built from 13 residues. Looked up from germline, CDR1 is SGHTA and CDR2 is FQGNSA. The ends were cut back, 5 bases at V and 9 bases at J, with 14 bases in the middle. The CDR3 loop is CASSPLGDGEQFF. The CDR3 nucleotides are TGTGCCAGCAGCCCTTTGGGGGACGGTGAGCAGTTCTTC.

This rearrangement joins TRBV14 to TRBJ2-5; D is perhaps TRBD2 (6 bases). CDR3 length: 14 amino acids. The germline gives CDR1 SGHDN, CDR2 FVKESK. With 5 bases removed from V and 0 bases from J, the gap between germline ends came to 10 bases. The CDR3: CASSGRDYQETQYF. CDR3 sequence (DNA): TGTGCCAGCAGCGGCCGGGACTACCAAGAGACCCAGTACTTC.

This clonotype was found a few times. This rearrangement joins TRBV20-1 to TRBJ2-5; D remains ambiguous. Trimming cost V 4 bases and J 1 base, with 10 bases left between them. Germline V gene data show CDR1 as DFQATT and CDR2 as SNEGSKA (reference sequence). The CDR3 extends over 13 amino acids. The CDR3 loop reads CSATTIRQETQYF. CDR3 DNA: TGCAGTGCTACGACAATCCGCCAAGAGACCCAGTACTTC.

This CDR3 is CASSYTASGSSYNEQFF. The CDR3 bases are TGTGCCAGCAGTTACACCGCTAGCGGCTCCTCCTACAATGAGCAGTTCTTC. The chain recombines TRBV6-5 with TRBJ2-1, with TRBD2 matching over 7 bases. In germline, CDR1 is MNHEY, CDR2 SVGAGI. Trimming took 2 bases from V and 0 from J; bases not matched to a gene: 7. This CDR3 is 17 amino acids long.

Notes on this clonotype: One end of the junction does not line up with germline, which may come from a read error. V usage is TRBV5-1 and J usage is TRBJ2-1; the D gene is possibly TRBD2 (7 bases). CDR1 is SGHRS, CDR2 YFSETQ, per germline. CDR3 size: 15 residues. CDR3 region: CASSLTRGGNNGQFF. For the CDR3, the DNA is TGCGCCAGCAGCTTGACGAGGGGGGGTAACAATGGGCAGTTCTTC.